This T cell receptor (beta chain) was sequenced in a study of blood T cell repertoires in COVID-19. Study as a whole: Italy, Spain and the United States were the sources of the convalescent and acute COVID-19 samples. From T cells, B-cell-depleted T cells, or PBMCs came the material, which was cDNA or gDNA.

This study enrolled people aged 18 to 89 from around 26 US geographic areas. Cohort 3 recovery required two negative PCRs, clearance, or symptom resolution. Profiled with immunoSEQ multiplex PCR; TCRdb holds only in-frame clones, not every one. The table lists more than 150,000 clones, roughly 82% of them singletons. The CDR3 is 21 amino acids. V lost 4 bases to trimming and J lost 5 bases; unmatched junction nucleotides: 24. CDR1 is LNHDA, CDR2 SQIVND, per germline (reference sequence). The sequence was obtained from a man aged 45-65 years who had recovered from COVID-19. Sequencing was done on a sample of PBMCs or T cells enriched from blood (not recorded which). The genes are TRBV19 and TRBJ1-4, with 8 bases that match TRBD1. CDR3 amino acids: CASSKLILRTGLKEENEKLFF. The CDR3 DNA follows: TGTGCCAGTAGTAAATTAATTCTGAGGACAGGGTTAAAGGAGGAGAATGAAAAACTGTTTTTT. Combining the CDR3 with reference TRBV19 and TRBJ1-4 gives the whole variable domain DGGITQSPKYLFRKEGQNVTLSCEQNLNHDAMYWYRQDPGQGLRLIYYSQIVNDFQKGDIAEGYSVSREKKESFPLTVTSAQKNPTAFYLCASSKLILRTGLKEENEKLFFGSGTQLSVL.